This TCR beta chain was identified in a study of T-cell reconstitution after alpha-beta-depleted transplantation in children. This clonotype was counted a few times. A library of TCRbeta sequences, prepared with unique molecular identifiers, was generated. TCRdb processed the PCR reads anew with MiXCR; each CDR3 protein has one entry. Of about half a million distinct CDR3 sequences listed, 12% are singletons. Germline CDR1 is GTSNPN and CDR2 is SVGIG (reference sequence). Between the trimmed V and J ends, which lost 0 bases and 0 bases, there was a span of 12 bases. The CDR3 is made up of 15 amino acids.

The receptor was derived from a human donor who donated a stem cell graft to a child with combined immunodeficiency. J is TRBJ2-7 and V is TRBV30; D uncertain. Source: PBMCs from the stem cell graft donor, taken from the stem cell graft. In nucleotides, the CDR3 is TGTGCCTGGAGTGTATCCAGGTCGGGCTCCTACGAGCAGTACTTC. The encoded protein is CAWSVSRSGSYEQYF.